Described below is a single TCR beta chain sequence and its context. Per germline, CDR1 SEHNR and CDR2 FQNEAQ (reference sequence). V was pared by 6 bases and J by 0 bases, with 11 bases between. The CDR3 runs to 14 residues. Sequencing relied on a cDNA template that was reverse transcribed from extracted RNA. Only in-frame clones appear in the TCRdb table, and some are missing; sequencing was by immunoSEQ multiplex PCR. The sample has 95,000 to 120,000 clones, approximately 59% seen once. The record originates from a study of CD8+ T cells in alopecia areata. The gene calls are TRBV7-9 and TRBJ1-1, with D possibly being TRBD1 (6 bases). This TCR was recovered from a human donor in good health. Sequencing was performed on CD8+ T cells sorted from blood. The DNA of the CDR3 is TGTGCCAGCAGACCCACAGGGATGAACACTGAAGCTTTCTTT. Its protein product is CASRPTGMNTEAFF. The full variable domain, in which reference TRBV7-9 and TRBJ1-1 provide the parts outside the CDR3, is DTGVSQNPRHKITKRGQNVTFRCDPISEHNRLYWYRQTLGQGPEFLTYFQNEAQLEKSRLLSDRFSAERPKGSFSTLEIQRTEQGDSAMYLCASRPTGMNTEAFFGQGTRLTVV.